This note documents a single T cell receptor (beta chain) sequence. Cohort placement rested on clinical history that participants reported themselves. V was pared by 6 bases and J by 2 bases, with 6 bases of the junction left unmatched. The CDR3 extends over 14 amino acids. Germline CDR1 and CDR2: LNHNV and YYDKDF (reference sequence). The data are from a study of blood T cell repertoires in COVID-19. In the study overall: The United States, Italy and Spain supplied acute and convalescent COVID-19 samples. T cells, B-cell-depleted T cells, or PBMCs provided the cDNA or gDNA that served as material.

Sequencing used immunoSEQ multiplex PCR; TCRdb keeps in-frame clones, though not all of them. This table holds 150,000 to 200,000 clones, more than 70% found once. Sequences were obtained from PBMCs or T cells enriched from blood (not recorded which). This receptor was identified in a man aged 35 to 55 who had recovered from COVID-19. J is TRBJ2-7 and V is TRBV15, with 8 bases identical to TRBD2. In nucleotides, the CDR3 is TGTGCCACCAGGAGTAGCGGGGCCGCCTACGAGCAGTACTTC. It specifies CATRSSGAAYEQYF.